This T cell receptor (beta chain) came from a study of cytomegalovirus exposure and HLA in healthy donors. The PCR ran on 60 Vbeta and 13 Jbeta primers. Clones were read by immunoSEQ multiplex PCR, and TCRdb kept only the in-frame ones, dropping some. The profile shows roughly 150,000 clones, 76% of them singletons. The germline CDR1 and CDR2 sequences are SGHNT and YENEEA. V trimming: 4 bases; J trimming: 6 bases; junction bases outside the gene matches: 6. The CDR3 sequence is 14 residues long. The TCR comes from a male donor in good health and CMV-seronegative. The chain joins TRBV11-3 to TRBJ2-1; TRBD1 agrees at 7 bases. The sequenced sample was PBMCs. The CDR3 spells CASSSRDRLNEQFF. DNA of the CDR3: TGTGCCAGCAGCTCCCGGGACAGACTCAATGAGCAGTTCTTC.